This T cell receptor beta chain was sequenced for a study of post-analysis software for immune sequencing data. In the study overall: The disease courses spanned relapsing-remitting, secondary progressive and progressive-relapsing forms of multiple sclerosis.

The V gene lost 0 bases and the J gene lost 5 bases, with 11 bases spanning the gap. The germline V gene encodes CDR1 DFQATT and CDR2 SNEGSKA (reference sequence). The CDR3 sequence is 14 residues long. The TCR beta cDNA libraries carried unique molecular identifiers. From about 0.98 to 11 million T cells, 400,000 to 500,000 cDNA molecules were obtained. TCRdb called the PCR reads again in MiXCR, with one record for every CDR3 protein. Of roughly 700,000 distinct CDR3 sequences listed, 30% are singletons. Note on this clonotype: Its antigen is unknown.

General study findings and limits: Those with multiple sclerosis, the patient group, showed significantly lower normalized Chao1 diversity than controls. About 5 TRBV segments (TRBV5-6, TRBV5-1 and TRBV20-1 among them) occurred more frequently in patients than in controls.

The receptor was derived from a girl between 5 and 17 years old with multiple sclerosis. V gene TRBV20-1 combines with J gene TRBJ2-1; D gene unclear. Sequencing was carried out using blood. The CDR3 reads CSARDQSENNEQFF. The CDR3 DNA reads as TGCAGTGCTAGAGATCAGTCAGAAAACAATGAGCAGTTCTTC.